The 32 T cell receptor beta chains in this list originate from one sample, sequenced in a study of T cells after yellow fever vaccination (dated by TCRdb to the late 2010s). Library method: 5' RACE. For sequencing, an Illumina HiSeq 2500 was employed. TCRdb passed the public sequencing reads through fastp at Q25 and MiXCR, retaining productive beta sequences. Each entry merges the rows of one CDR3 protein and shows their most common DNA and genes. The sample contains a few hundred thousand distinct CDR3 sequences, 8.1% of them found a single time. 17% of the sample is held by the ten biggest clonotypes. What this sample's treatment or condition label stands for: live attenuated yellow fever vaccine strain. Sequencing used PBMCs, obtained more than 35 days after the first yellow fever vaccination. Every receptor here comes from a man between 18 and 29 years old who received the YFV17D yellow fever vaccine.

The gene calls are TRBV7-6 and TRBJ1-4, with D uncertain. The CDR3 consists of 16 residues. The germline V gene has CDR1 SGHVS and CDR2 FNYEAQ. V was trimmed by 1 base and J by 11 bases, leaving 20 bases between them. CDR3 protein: CASSLEVDRRVGKLFF. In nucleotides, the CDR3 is TGTGCCAGCAGCTTAGAAGTGGACCGCCGAGTAGGGAAACTGTTTTTT. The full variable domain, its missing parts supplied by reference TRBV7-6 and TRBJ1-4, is GAGVSQSPRYKVTKRGQDVALRCDPISGHVSLYWYRQALGQGPEFLTYFNYEAQQDKSGLPNDRFSAERPEGSISTLTIQRTEQRDSAMYRCASSLEVDRRVGKLFFGSGTQLSVL.

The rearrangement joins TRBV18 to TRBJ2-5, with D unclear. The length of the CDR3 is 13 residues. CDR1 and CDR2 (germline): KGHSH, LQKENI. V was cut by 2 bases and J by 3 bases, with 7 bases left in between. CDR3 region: CASSPNVEETQYF. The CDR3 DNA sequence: TGTGCCAGCTCACCAAATGTAGAAGAGACCCAGTACTTC.

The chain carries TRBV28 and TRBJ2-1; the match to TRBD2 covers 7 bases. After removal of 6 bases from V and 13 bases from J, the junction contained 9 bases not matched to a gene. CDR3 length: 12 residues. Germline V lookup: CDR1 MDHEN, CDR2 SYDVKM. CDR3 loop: CASSSPKRGQFF. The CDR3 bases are TGTGCCAGCAGCTCTCCGAAGCGGGGACAGTTCTTC.

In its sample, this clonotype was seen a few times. The CDR3 protein is CASSHAADRFRPYEQYV. The CDR3 nucleotides are TGTGCCAGCAGTCATGCTGCCGACAGATTCCGACCCTACGAGCAGTACGTC. The chain uses TRBV6-2 or TRBV6-3 and TRBJ2-7; the D gene is possibly TRBD1 (5 bases). Germline CDR1 is MNHEY and CDR2 is SVGEGT. CDR3 length: 17 residues. The germline V and J ends were trimmed by 5 bases and 2 bases, with 22 bases remaining between them.

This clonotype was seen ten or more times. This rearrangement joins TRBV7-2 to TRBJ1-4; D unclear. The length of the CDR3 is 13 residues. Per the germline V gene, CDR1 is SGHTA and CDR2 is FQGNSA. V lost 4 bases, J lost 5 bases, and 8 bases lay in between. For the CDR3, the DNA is TGTGCCAGCAGCTATTCCAGAAATGAAAAACTGTTTTTT. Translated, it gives CASSYSRNEKLFF.

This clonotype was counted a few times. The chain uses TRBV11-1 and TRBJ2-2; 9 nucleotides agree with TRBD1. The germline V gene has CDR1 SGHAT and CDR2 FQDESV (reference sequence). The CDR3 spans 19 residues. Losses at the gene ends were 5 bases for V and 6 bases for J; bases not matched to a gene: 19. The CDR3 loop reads CASSLMRTQRGTGSGELFF. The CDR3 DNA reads TGTGCCAGCAGCCTGATGAGAACTCAGCGTGGGACAGGGTCCGGGGAGCTGTTTTTT.

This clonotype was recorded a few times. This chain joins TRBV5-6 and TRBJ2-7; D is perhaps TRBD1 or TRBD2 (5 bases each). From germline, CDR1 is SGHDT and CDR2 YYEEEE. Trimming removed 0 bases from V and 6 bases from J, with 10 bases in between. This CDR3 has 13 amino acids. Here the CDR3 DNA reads TGTGCCAGCAGCTTGGCCGGGGACCCCGAGCAGTACGTC. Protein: CASSLAGDPEQYV.

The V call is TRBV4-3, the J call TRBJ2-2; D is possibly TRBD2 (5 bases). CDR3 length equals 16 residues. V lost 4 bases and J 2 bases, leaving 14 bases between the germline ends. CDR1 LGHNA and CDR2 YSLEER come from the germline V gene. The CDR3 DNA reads TGCGCCAGCAGCCGCCAAACTAGTAGAAACACCGGGGAGCTGTTTTTT. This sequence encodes CASSRQTSRNTGELFF.

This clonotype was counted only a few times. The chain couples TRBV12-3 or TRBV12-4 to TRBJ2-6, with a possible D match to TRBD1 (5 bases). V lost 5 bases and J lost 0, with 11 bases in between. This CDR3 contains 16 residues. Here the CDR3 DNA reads TGTGCCAGCAGTAAAGGGGCATCCTCTGGGGCCAACGTCCTGACTTTC. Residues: CASSKGASSGANVLTF.

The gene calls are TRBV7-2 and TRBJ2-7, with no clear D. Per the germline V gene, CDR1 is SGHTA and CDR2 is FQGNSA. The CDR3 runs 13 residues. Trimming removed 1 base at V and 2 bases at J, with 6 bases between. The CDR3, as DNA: TGTGCCAGCAGCTTAGGGCACACCTACGAGCAGTACTTC. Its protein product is CASSLGHTYEQYF.

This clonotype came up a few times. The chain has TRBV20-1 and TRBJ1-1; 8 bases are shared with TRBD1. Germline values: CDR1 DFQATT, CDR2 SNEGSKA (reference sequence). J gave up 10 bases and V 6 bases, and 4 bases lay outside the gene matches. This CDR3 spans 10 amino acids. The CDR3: CSAWTGTAFF. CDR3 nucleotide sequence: TGCAGTGCGTGGACAGGGACAGCTTTCTTT.

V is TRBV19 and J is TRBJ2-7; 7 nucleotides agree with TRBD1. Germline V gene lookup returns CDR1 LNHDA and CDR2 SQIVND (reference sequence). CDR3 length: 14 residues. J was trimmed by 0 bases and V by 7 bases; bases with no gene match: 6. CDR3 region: CASTGTASSYEQYF. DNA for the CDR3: TGTGCCAGTACCGGGACAGCGTCCTCCTACGAGCAGTACTTC.

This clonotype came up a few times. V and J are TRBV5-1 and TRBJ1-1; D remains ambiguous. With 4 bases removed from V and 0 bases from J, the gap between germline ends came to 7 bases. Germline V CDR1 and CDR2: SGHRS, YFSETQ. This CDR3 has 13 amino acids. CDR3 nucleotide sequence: TGCGCCAGCAGCCAGACTATGAACACTGAAGCTTTCTTT. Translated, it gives CASSQTMNTEAFF.

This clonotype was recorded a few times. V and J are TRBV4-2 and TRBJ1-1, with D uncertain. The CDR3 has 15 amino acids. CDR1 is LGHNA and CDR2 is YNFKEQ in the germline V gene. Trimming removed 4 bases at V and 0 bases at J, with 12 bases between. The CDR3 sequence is CASSRDPLMNTEAFF. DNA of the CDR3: TGTGCCAGCAGCCGAGACCCTCTTATGAACACTGAAGCTTTCTTT.

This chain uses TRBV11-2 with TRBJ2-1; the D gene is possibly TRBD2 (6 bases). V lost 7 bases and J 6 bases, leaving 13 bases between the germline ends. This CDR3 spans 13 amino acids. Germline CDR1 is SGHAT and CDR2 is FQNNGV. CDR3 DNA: TGTGCCAGCACGGTTGGAGGGTTCAATGAGCAGTTCTTC. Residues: CASTVGGFNEQFF.

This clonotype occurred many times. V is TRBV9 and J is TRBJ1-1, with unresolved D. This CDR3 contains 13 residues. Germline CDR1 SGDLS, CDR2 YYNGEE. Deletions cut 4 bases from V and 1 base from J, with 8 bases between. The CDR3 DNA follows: TGTGCCAGCAGCTCGGGCGGGAACACTGAAGCTTTCTTT. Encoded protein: CASSSGGNTEAFF.

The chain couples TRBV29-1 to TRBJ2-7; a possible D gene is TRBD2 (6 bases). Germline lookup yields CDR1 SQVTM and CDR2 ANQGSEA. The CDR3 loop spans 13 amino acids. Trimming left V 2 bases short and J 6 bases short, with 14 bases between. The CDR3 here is CSVERRRGREQYF. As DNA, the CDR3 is TGCAGCGTTGAAAGGAGGAGGGGTCGCGAGCAGTACTTC.

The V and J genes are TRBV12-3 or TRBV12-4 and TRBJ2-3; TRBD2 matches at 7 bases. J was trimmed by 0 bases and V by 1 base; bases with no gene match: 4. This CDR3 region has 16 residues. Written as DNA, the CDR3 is TGTGCCAGCAGTTTAGAGGGGACTATTAGCACAGATACGCAGTATTTT. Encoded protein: CASSLEGTISTDTQYF.

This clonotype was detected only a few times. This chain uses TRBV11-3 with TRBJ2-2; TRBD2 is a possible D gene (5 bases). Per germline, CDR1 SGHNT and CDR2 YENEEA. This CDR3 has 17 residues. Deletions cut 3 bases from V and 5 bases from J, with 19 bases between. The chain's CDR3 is CASSFHPGPTGTGELFF. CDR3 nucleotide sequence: TGTGCCAGCAGCTTCCACCCGGGCCCTACGGGGACCGGGGAGCTGTTTTTT.

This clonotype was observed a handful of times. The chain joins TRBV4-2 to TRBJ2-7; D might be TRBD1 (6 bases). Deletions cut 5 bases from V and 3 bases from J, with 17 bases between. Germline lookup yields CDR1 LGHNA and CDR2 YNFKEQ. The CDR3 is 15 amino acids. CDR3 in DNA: TGTGCCAGCAGCGGGCTGGACAGAAGAAGCTACGAGCAGTACTTC. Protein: CASSGLDRRSYEQYF.

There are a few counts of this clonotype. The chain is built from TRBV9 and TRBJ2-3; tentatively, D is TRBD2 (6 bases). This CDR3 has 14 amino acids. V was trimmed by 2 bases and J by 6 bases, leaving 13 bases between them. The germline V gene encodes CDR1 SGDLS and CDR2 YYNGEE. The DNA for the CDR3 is TGTGCCAGCAGCGTGCACGGCGGGGAGGATACGCAGTATTTT. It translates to CASSVHGGEDTQYF. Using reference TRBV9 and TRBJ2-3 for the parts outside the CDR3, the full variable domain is DSGVTQTPKHLITATGQRVTLRCSPRSGDLSVYWYQQSLDQGLQFLIQYYNGEERAKGNILERFSAQQFPDLHSELNLSSLELGDSALYFCASSVHGGEDTQYFGPGTRLTVL.

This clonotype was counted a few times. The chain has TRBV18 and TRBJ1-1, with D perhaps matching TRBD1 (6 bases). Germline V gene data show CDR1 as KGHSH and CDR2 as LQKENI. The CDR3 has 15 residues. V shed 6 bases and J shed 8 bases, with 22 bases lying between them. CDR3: CASSLSEGGGSEAFF. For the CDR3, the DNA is TGTGCCAGCTCTCTTTCAGAGGGGGGTGGTTCAGAAGCTTTCTTT.

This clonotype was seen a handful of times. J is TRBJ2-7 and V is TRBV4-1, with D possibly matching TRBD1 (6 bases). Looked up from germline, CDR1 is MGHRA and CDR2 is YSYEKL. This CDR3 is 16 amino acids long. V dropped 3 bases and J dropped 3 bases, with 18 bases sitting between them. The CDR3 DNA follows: TGCGCCAGCAGCCATCCCCAGGGGATAGGCAACTACGAGCAGTACTTC. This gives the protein CASSHPQGIGNYEQYF.

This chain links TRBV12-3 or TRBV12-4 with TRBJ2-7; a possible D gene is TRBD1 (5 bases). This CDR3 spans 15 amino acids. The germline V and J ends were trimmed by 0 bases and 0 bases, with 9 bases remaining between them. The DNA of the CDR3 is TGTGCCAGCAGTTTAGCGGGGCCCTACTCCTACGAGCAGTACTTC. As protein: CASSLAGPYSYEQYF.

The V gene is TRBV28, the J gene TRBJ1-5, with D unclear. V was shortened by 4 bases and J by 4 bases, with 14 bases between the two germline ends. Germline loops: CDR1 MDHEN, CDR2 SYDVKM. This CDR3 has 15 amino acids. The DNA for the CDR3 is TGTGCCAGCAGTTCTGAACAGAATCGAAATCAGCCCCAGCATTTT. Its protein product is CASSSEQNRNQPQHF.

The CDR3 protein is CASSPRVETQYF. In DNA form, the CDR3 reads TGTGCCAGCTCACCACGGGTGGAGACCCAGTACTTC. This chain links TRBV18 with TRBJ2-5; D not resolved. V gave up 1 base and J gave up 5 bases, with 5 bases separating them. Germline V gene sequence: CDR1 KGHSH, CDR2 LQKENI. This CDR3 comprises 12 residues.

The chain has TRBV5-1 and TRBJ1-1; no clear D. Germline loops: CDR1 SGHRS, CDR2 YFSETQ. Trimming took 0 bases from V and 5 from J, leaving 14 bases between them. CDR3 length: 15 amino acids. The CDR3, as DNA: TGCGCCAGCAGCTTGGCCCGAATTCATGGGACTGAAGCTTTCTTT. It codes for CASSLARIHGTEAFF.

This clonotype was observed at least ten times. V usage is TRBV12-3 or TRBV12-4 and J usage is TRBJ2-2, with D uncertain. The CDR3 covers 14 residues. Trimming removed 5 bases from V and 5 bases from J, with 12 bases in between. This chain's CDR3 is CASSIRVRTGELFF. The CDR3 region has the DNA TGTGCCAGCAGTATCCGTGTTCGTACCGGGGAGCTGTTTTTT.

CDR3 DNA sequence: TGTGCCAGCAGCCCCCTAGGGGGCGCATCAGATACGCAGTATTTT. Encoded protein: CASSPLGGASDTQYF. The chain combines TRBV3-1 with TRBJ2-3; 7 bases fit TRBD1. V gave up 4 bases and J gave up 4 bases; unmatched junction bases: 8. Germline CDR1 and CDR2: LGHDT and YNNKEL (reference sequence). CDR3 length: 15 residues.

This chain's CDR3 is CAISEPQGGNEKLFF. The CDR3 region has the DNA TGTGCCATCAGTGAGCCCCAAGGGGGGAATGAAAAACTGTTTTTT. The rearrangement links TRBV10-3 to TRBJ1-4, with a tentative D call TRBD1 (6 bases). This CDR3 region has 15 residues. CDR1 and CDR2 from the germline V gene are ENHRY and SYGVKD. The V gene lost 2 bases and the J gene lost 5 bases, with 12 bases spanning the gap.

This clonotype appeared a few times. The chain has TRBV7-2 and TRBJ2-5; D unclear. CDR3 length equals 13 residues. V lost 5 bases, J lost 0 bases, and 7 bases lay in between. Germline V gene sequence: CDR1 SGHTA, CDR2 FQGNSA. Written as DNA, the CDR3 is TGTGCCAGCAGCCGGACGTACCAAGAGACCCAGTACTTC. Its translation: CASSRTYQETQYF. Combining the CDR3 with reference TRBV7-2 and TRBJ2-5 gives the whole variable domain GAGVSQSPSNKVTEKGKDVELRCDPISGHTALYWYRQSLGQGLEFLIYFQGNSAPDKSGLPSDRFSAERTGGSVSTLTIQRTQQEDSAVYLCASSRTYQETQYFGPGTRLLVL.

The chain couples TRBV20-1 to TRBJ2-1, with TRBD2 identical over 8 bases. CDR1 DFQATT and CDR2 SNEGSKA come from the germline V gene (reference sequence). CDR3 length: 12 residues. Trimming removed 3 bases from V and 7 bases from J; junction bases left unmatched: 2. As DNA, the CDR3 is TGCAGTGCTAGCGGGGGGGAGAATGAGCAGTTCTTC. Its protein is CSASGGENEQFF.